This TCR beta chain is drawn from a study of OX40 agonist ivuxolimab in advanced cancers. Study observations and caveats: Compared with CD4+, CD8+ T cells on average had more expanded clones. Both blood CD4+ and CD8+ T cells showed clonal growth by week 6 at 0.1 to 3.0 mg/kg. No determination was made of the antigen specificity of the expanded peripheral T cells.

TCRdb keeps only in-frame clones here, not all; method: immunoSEQ multiplex PCR. The sample has 84,000 or so clones; under 95% are singletons. Anyone with autoimmune disease history or systemic immunosuppression was excluded. The CDR3 loop spans 11 amino acids. Germline CDR1 reads GTSNPN; CDR2 reads SVGIG (reference sequence). V gave up 5 bases and J gave up 5 bases, with 10 bases separating them. About this clone itself: What it binds is unknown.

The V and J genes are TRBV30 and TRBJ2-7; D unresolved. This clonotype was sampled from an adult with an advanced solid tumor such as melanoma, head and neck, liver or kidney cancer. This specimen consisted of CD4+ or CD8+ T cells sorted from blood, obtained in a trial of the OX40 agonist ivuxolimab. Here the CDR3 reads CAWGQSDEQYF. The CDR3 bases are TGTGCCTGGGGCCAATCGGACGAGCAGTACTTC. Using reference TRBV30 and TRBJ2-7 for the parts outside the CDR3, the full variable domain is SQTIHQWPATLVQPVGSPLSLECTVEGTSNPNLYWYRQAAGRGLQLLFYSVGIGQISSEVPQNLSASRPQDRQFILSSKKLLLSDSGFYLCAWGQSDEQYFGPGTRLTVT.